Sequencing of this TCR beta chain was carried out in a study of T cell responses to AZD1222 COVID-19 vaccine. Overall study findings and caveats: It was only a handful of AZD1222 recipients who were seropositive at baseline. Rises in breadth and depth of Spike-specific TCRs came after two AZD1222 doses.

Worth noting for this clone: The target antigen is unknown.

The data were produced by immunoSEQ multiplex PCR, yet TCRdb's version contains in-frame clones alone and is incomplete. Its clone listing holds some 150,000 clones. V lost 1 base and J lost 2, with 10 bases in between. CDR3 length: 15 amino acids. Germline assignment: CDR1 SGHRS and CDR2 YFSETQ. The V and J genes are TRBV5-1 and TRBJ1-3; D possibly corresponds to TRBD1 (5 bases). Sequenced sample: peripheral blood. The sequence came from an adult in good health. The CDR3 DNA sequence: TGCGCCAGCAGCTTGAATGGGGGAACTGGAAACACCATATATTTT. Translated: CASSLNGGTGNTIYF.